These T cell receptor beta chains were read from a single sample in a study of technical replicates of blood from four donors. Repertoires were generated with immunoSEQ multiplex PCR, while TCRdb's copy carries only in-frame clones and drops some. This table has about 83,000 clones, 85% to 95% appearing once. The sequenced sample consisted of T cells isolated from PBMCs. The receptors stem from a human donor in good health. The CDR3 runs from the conserved cysteine through the conserved F or W. Fields, in order: V gene, CDR3 length, J gene, D gene, clone size, CDR3 protein, CDR3 DNA. The D gene is left open where the match is weak. Not all rows give a size; the values are once, few, many and, for expanded clones, a class.

>TRBV5-1|15|TRBJ2-5|TRBD1|.
CASTQTGSLGETQYF
TGCGCCAGCACCCAGACAGGGTCACTGGGGGAGACCCAGTACTTC
>TRBV11-3|15|TRBJ2-3|TRBD1|once
CASSLKGASVDTQYF
TGTGCCAGCAGCTTGAAGGGGGCATCAGTCGATACGCAGTATTTT
>TRBV23-1|15|TRBJ2-3|.|.
CASSLQGTGGDTQYF
TGCGCCAGCAGTCTTCAGGGGACCGGCGGAGATACGCAGTATTTT
>TRBV28|15|TRBJ1-4|.|.
CASSLSGGTNEKLFF
TGTGCCAGCAGTTTAAGCGGAGGAACTAATGAAAAACTGTTTTTT
>TRBV7-8|13|TRBJ2-7|TRBD2|.
CASSLGLVYEQYF
TGTGCCAGCAGCCTGGGACTAGTTTACGAGCAGTACTTC
>TRBV10-1|10|TRBJ1-3|TRBD1|.
CASSPRQGHF
TGCGCCAGCAGTCCAAGACAGGGGCATTTT
>TRBV7-9|19|TRBJ2-7|TRBD2|once
CASSSDWTSGSLVFYEQYF
TGTGCCAGCAGCTCGGACTGGACTAGCGGGAGTCTCGTCTTCTACGAGCAGTACTTC
>TRBV7-6|15|TRBJ2-5|TRBD2|.
CASSFSGGAEETQYF
TGTGCCAGCAGCTTCAGCGGGGGGGCTGAAGAGACCCAGTACTTC
>TRBV5-1|15|TRBJ2-1|TRBD1|.
CASSPTGSPYNEQFF
TGCGCCAGCAGCCCGACAGGGTCACCCTACAATGAGCAGTTCTTC
>TRBV11-3|12|TRBJ2-5|.|.
CASSLARETQYF
TGTGCCAGCAGCTTAGCCCGGGAGACCCAGTACTTC
>TRBV7-2|16|TRBJ2-1|.|.
CASSLVSGRAYNEQFF
TGTGCCAGCAGCTTAGTTTCGGGAAGGGCCTACAATGAGCAGTTCTTC
>TRBV27|11|TRBJ2-7|.|.
CATHARYEQYF
TGTGCCACCCATGCCCGGTACGAGCAGTACTTC
>TRBV30|15|TRBJ2-5|TRBD1|.
CAWSDGQGIAQTQYF
TGTGCCTGGAGTGATGGACAGGGGATAGCGCAGACCCAGTACTTC
>TRBV4-1|14|TRBJ2-7|.|.
CASSPVQAPYEQYF
TGCGCCAGCAGCCCCGTGCAGGCCCCCTACGAGCAGTACTTC
>TRBV29-1|13|TRBJ2-1|TRBD2|.
CSVGASGYNEQFF
TGCAGCGTTGGGGCTAGCGGGTACAATGAGCAGTTCTTC
>TRBV7-6|16|TRBJ1-1|TRBD1|once
CASSLRRDRAVTEAFF
TGTGCCAGCAGCTTAAGAAGAGACAGGGCAGTCACTGAAGCTTTCTTT
>TRBV5-1|12|TRBJ2-2|TRBD2|.
CASRRESGELFF
TGCGCCAGCAGGCGGGAGTCCGGGGAGCTGTTTTTT
>TRBV15|15|TRBJ2-7|TRBD2|.
CATSPGAGGSYEQYF
TGTGCCACCAGCCCGGGGGCGGGAGGTTCCTACGAGCAGTACTTC
>TRBV5-1|15|TRBJ2-3|TRBD1|.
CASSPGTGGTDTQYF
TGCGCCAGCAGCCCCGGGACAGGGGGGACAGATACGCAGTATTTT
>TRBV27|16|TRBJ2-2|TRBD1|.
CASSWLGTQGTGELFF
TGTGCCAGCAGTTGGTTAGGGACACAGGGGACCGGGGAGCTGTTTTTT
>TRBV5-5|14|TRBJ2-7|TRBD1|.
CASSLDGTGDEQYF
TGTGCCAGCAGCTTGGACGGGACAGGGGACGAGCAGTACTTC
>TRBV28|16|TRBJ2-7|TRBD1|.
CASSSFWTGSAYEQYF
TGTGCCAGCAGTTCGTTCTGGACAGGGTCGGCCTACGAGCAGTACTTC
>TRBV19|14|TRBJ1-1|TRBD1|.
CASSNRGRVTEAFF
TGTGCCAGTAGTAACAGGGGGCGGGTCACTGAAGCTTTCTTT
>TRBV19|14|TRBJ1-1|TRBD1|.
CASRPQGVYTEAFF
TGTGCCAGTAGGCCCCAGGGGGTATACACTGAAGCTTTCTTT
>TRBV6-1|14|TRBJ1-2|TRBD1|.
CASRNPGQGAVDTF
TGTGCCAGCAGGAATCCGGGACAGGGGGCCGTAGACACCTTC
>TRBV2|15|TRBJ1-2|TRBD1|.
CASSPKGQGLYGYTF
TGTGCCAGCAGTCCAAAGGGACAGGGACTTTATGGCTACACCTTC
>TRBV9|15|TRBJ2-2|TRBD2|.
CASSVVAGAGGELFF
TGTGCCAGCAGCGTAGTGGCGGGAGCGGGCGGGGAGCTGTTTTTT
>TRBV5-6|16|TRBJ1-5|.|.
CASSFYSGQNNQPQHF
TGTGCCAGCAGCTTTTACTCGGGACAAAACAATCAGCCCCAGCATTTT